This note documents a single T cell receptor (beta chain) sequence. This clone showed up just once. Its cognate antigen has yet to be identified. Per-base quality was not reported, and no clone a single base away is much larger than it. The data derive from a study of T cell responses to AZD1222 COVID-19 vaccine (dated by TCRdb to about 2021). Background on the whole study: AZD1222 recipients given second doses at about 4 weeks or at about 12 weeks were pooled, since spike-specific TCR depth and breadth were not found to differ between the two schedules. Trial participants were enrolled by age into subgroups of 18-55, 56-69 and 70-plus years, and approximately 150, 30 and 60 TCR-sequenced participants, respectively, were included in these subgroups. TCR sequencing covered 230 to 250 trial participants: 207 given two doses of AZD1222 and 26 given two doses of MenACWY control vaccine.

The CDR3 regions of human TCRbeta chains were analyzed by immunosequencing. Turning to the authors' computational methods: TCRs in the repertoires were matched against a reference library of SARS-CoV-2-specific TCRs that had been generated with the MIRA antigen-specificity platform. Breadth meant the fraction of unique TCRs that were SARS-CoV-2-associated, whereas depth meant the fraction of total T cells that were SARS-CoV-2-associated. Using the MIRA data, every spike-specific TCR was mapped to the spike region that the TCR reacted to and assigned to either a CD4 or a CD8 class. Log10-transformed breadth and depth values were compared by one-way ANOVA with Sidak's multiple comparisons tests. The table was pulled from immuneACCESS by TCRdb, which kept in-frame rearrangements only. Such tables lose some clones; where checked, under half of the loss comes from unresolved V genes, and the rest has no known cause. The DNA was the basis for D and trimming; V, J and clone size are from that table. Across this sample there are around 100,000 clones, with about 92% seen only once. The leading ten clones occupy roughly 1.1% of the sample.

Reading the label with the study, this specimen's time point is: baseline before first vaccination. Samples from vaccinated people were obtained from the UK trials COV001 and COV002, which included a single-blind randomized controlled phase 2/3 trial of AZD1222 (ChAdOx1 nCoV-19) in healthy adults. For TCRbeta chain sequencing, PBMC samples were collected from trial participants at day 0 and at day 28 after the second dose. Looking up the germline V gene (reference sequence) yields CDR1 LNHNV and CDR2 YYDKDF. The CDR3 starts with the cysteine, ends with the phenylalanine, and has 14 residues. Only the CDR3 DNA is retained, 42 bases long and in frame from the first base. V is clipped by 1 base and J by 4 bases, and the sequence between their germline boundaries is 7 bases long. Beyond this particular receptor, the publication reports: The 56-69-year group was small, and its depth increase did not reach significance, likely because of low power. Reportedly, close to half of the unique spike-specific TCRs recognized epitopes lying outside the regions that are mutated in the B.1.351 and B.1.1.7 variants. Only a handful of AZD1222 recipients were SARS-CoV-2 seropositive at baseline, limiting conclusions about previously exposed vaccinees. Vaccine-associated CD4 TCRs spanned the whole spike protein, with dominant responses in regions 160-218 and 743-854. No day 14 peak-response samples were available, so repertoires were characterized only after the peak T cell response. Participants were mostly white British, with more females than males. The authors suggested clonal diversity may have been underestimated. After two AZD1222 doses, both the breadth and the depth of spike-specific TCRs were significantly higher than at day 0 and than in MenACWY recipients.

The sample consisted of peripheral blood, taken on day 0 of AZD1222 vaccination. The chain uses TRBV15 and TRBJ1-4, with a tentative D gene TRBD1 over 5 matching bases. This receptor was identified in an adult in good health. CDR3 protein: CATSRGGYNEKLFF. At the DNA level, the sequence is TGTGCCACCAGCAGAGGGGGGTATAATGAAAAACTGTTTTTT.